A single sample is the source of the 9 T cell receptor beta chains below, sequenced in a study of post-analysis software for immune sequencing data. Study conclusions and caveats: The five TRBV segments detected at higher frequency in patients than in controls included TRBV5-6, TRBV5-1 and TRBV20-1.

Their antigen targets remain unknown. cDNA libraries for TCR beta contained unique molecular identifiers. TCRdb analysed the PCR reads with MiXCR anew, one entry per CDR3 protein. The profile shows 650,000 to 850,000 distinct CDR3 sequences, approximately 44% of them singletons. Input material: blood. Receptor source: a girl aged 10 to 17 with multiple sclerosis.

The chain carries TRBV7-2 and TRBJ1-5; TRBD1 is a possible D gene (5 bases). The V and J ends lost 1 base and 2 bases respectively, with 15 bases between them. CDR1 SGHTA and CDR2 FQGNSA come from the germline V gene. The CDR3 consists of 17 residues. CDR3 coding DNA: TGTGCCAGCAGCTTAGTCCAGGGATGGAGGGGCAATCAGCCCCAGCATTTT. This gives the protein CASSLVQGWRGNQPQHF.

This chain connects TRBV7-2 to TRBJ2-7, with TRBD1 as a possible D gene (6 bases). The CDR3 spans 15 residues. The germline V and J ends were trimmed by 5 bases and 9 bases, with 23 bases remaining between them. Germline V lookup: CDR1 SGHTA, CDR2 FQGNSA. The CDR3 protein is CASSATGNLRHGQYF. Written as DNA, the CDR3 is TGTGCCAGCAGCGCAACAGGGAACCTACGCCATGGGCAGTACTTC.

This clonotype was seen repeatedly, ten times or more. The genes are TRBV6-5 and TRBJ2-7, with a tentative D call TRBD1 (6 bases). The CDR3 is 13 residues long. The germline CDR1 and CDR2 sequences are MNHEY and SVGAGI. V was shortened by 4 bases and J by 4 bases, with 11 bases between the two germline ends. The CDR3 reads CASSLEGTYEQYF. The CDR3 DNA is TGTGCCAGCAGTTTGGAAGGGACATACGAGCAGTACTTC.

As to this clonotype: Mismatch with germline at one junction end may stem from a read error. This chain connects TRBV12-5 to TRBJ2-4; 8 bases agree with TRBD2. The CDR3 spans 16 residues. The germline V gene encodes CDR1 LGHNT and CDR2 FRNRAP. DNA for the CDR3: TGTGCTAATGGTTTCCTCACCGGACTAGCCAGAAACATTCAGTACTTC. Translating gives CANGFLTGLARNIQYF.

CDR3 region: CASTPRDTQYF. In nucleotides, the CDR3 is TGTGCCAGCACTCCCAGGGATACGCAGTATTTT. The rearrangement uses TRBV12-3 or TRBV12-4 and TRBJ2-3; no firm D call. V was cut by 7 bases and J by 6 bases, with 8 bases left in between. The CDR3 contains 11 residues.

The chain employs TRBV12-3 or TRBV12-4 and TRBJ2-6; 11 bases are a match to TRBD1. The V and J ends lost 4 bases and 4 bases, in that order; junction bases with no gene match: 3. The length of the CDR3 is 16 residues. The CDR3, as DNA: TGTGCCAGCAGTTGGACAGGGGGCGGCGGGGCCAACGTCCTGACTTTC. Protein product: CASSWTGGGGANVLTF.

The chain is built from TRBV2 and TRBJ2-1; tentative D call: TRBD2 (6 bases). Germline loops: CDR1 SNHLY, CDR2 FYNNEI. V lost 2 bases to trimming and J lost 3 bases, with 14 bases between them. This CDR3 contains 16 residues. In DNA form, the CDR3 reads TGTGCCAGCAGTGAACAGACTAGAGGGGACTACAATGAGCAGTTCTTC. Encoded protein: CASSEQTRGDYNEQFF.

The CDR3 DNA reads as TGTGCCAGCAGCTTATTCTGGACAGATGAAGCTTTCTTT. The encoded protein is CASSLFWTDEAFF. The chain recombines TRBV7-9 with TRBJ1-1; TRBD1 is a possible D gene (6 bases). This CDR3 has 13 amino acids. V was trimmed by 2 bases and J by 7 bases, leaving 11 bases between them. Germline V gene sequence: CDR1 SEHNR, CDR2 FQNEAQ (reference sequence).

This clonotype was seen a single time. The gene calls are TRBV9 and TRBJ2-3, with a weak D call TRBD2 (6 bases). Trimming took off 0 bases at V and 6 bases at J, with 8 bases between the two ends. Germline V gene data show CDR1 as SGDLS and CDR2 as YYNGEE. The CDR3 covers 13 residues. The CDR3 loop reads CASSVVGRDTQYF. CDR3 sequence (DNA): TGTGCCAGCAGCGTAGTAGGGAGGGATACGCAGTATTTT.